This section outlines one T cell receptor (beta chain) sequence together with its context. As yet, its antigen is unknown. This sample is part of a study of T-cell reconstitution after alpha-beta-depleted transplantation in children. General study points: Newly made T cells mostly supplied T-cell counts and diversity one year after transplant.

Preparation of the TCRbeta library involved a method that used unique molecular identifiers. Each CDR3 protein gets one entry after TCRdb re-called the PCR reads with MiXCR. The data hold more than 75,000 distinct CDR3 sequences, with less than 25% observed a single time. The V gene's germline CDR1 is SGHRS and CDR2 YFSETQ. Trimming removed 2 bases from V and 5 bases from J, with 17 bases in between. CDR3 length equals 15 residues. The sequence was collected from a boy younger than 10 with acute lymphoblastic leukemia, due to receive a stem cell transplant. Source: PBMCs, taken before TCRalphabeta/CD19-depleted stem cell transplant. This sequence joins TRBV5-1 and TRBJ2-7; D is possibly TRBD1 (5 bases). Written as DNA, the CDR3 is TGCGCCAGCAGCTTAGCAGGATCCCAGGGTGACGAGCAGTACTTC. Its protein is CASSLAGSQGDEQYF.